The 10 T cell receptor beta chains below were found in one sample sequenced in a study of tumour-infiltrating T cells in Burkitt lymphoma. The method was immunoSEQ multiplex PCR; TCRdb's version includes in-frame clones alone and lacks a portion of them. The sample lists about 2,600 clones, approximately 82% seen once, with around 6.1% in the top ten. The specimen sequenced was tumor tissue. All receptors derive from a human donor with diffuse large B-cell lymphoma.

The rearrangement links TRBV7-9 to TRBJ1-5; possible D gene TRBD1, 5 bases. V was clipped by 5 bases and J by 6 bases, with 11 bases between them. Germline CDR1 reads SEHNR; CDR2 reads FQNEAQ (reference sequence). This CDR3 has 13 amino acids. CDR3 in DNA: TGTGCCAGCAGCACTCCGGGGGGTCAGCCCCAGCATTTT. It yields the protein CASSTPGGQPQHF.

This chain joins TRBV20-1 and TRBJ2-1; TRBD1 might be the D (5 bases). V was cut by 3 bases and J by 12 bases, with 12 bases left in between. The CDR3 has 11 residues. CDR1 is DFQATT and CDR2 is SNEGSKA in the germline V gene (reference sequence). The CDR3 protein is CSARDKVSQFF. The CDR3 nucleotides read TGCAGTGCTAGGGACAAGGTTTCGCAGTTCTTC.

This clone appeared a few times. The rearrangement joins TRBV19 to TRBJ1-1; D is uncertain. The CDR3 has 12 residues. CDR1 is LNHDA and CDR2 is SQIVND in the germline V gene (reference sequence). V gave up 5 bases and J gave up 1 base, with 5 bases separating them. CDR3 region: CASSPSNTEAFF. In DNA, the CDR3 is TGTGCCAGTAGTCCGTCGAACACTGAAGCTTTCTTT.

CDR3 sequence reads: CAISESKTSQETQYF. CDR3 DNA sequence: TGTGCCATCAGTGAGTCAAAAACCAGCCAAGAGACCCAGTACTTC. V usage is TRBV10-3 and J usage is TRBJ2-5, with D unresolved. The CDR3 length is 15 residues. The V gene's germline CDR1 is ENHRY and CDR2 SYGVKD. Between the trimmed V and J ends, which lost 0 bases and 1 base, there was a span of 9 bases.

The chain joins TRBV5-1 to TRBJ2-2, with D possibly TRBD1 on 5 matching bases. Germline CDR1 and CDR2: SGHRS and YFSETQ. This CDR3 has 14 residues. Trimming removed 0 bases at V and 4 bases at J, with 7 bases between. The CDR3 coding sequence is TGCGCCAGCAGCTTGGCAGGGTCCACCGGGGAGCTGTTTTTT. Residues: CASSLAGSTGELFF.

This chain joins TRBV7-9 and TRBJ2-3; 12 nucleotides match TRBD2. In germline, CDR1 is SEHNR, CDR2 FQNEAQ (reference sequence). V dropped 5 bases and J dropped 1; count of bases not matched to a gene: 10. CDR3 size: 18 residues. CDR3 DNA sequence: TGTGCCAGCAGCCCACCAGCGCGACTAGCGGGGGGCACAGATACGCAGTATTTT. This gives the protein CASSPPARLAGGTDTQYF. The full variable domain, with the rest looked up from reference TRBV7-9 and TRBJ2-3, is DTGVSQNPRHKITKRGQNVTFRCDPISEHNRLYWYRQTLGQGPEFLTYFQNEAQLEKSRLLSDRFSAERPKGSFSTLEIQRTEQGDSAMYLCASSPPARLAGGTDTQYFGPGTRLTVL.

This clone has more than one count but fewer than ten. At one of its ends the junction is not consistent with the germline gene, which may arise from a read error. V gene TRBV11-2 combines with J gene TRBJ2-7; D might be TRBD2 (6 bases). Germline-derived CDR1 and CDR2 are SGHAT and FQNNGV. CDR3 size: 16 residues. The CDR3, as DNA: TGTGCCAGCACCTTAGGAGACGGAGGGGTCACTTACGAGCAGTACTTC. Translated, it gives CASTLGDGGVTYEQYF.

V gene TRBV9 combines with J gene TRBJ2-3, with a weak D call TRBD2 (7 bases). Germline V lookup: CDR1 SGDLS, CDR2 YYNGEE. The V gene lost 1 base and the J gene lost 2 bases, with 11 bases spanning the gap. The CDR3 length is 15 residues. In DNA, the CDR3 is TGTGCCAGCAGCGTATTCGGGGGGCTCACAGATACGCAGTATTTT. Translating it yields CASSVFGGLTDTQYF.

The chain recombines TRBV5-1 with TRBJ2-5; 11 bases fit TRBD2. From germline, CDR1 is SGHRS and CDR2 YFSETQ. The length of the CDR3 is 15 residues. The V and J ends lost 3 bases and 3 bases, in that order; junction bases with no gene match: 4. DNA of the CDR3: TGCGCCAGCAGCTCGGGACTAGCGGTAAAAGAGACCCAGTACTTC. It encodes CASSSGLAVKETQYF.

The CDR3 is CASRGLPGETQYF. The CDR3 bases are TGTGCCAGCAGGGGACTCCCTGGAGAGACCCAGTACTTC. The chain has TRBV2 and TRBJ2-5; maybe TRBD2 (6 bases). CDR1 is SNHLY and CDR2 is FYNNEI in the germline V gene. The CDR3 spans 13 residues. Trimming left V 6 bases short and J 4 bases short, with 12 bases between.